This T cell receptor beta chain was profiled in a study of blood T cell repertoires in COVID-19 (TCRdb year 2020). Turning to the overall study: Samples from collaborators originated in the United States, Italy and Spain and spanned both the acute and convalescent phases of COVID-19. Sample metadata almost always included a de-identified subject ID, COVID-19 status, age in years and sex. The repertoires were made available in a free public database intended to serve as a resource for research on the immune response to SARS-CoV-2. Subjects who had been exposed to COVID-19, were actively infected with it, or had recovered from it provided the deeply sampled blood TCRbeta repertoires that made up the dataset. HLA class I and class II types, where available, came from metadata supplied by the sample provider rather than from assay-based typing. Samples were obtained from the ongoing ImmuneRACE study (first 160 participants) and from 1,254 subjects provided by 6 global collaborators. The material from the prospective study consisted of cDNA or gDNA derived from T cells, B-cell-depleted T cells, or PBMCs.

CDR1 and CDR2 are read off the germline V gene (reference sequence) as SGHNT and YYREEE. From its cysteine to its phenylalanine, the CDR3 spans 14 amino acids. Here the CDR3 DNA is all that survives: 42 bases in frame from base 1. Here V drops 2 bases and J drops 3 bases, and the junction holds 5 bases not matched to any gene. The collaborating institutions used their own protocols to collect whole blood in K2EDTA tubes. For TCRbeta analysis, collaborator samples were shipped as frozen whole blood, as isolated PBMCs, or as DNA extracted from either sample type. On this clone itself: This receptor's antigen is unknown. No clone much larger than this one lies a single base away; base qualities are absent.

TCRbeta CDR3 regions were amplified from genomic DNA using the immunoSEQ Assay, a bias-controlled multiplex PCR. The original methods were these. Nucleated cell counts per sample were estimated from amplification of reference gene primers within the assay. To quantify the absolute abundance of each unique TCRbeta CDR3 rearrangement, sequence reads were collapsed and filtered. For each sample, productive Simpson clonality was calculated by taking the square root of Simpson's diversity index across productive rearrangements. This immuneACCESS table, as held by TCRdb, lists in-frame sequences with V and J called but not all clones. Of the missing ones, under half trace to an unresolved V gene in checked studies; the others have no known cause. V, J and clone size are those of that table, while D and trimming were read from the DNA. This sample holds around 150,000 clones; around 84% were observed only once. Jointly, the top ten make up about 19% of the sample.

Points the paper makes about the study in general: Clinical and demographic metadata were provided uncurated, with the amount varying by source and participant.

Sequenced material: peripheral blood. The receptor comes from a woman aged 80 or over with acute or convalescent COVID-19. The rearranged chain carries TRBV5-4 and TRBJ2-7; TRBD1 aligns with 7 central bases. DNA sequence: TGTGCCAGCAGCTTCTCTACAGGGGACTACGAGCAGTACTTC. Translated, this is CASSFSTGDYEQYF.